Following are 6 T cell receptor beta chains from one sample sequenced in a study of post-analysis software for immune sequencing data. Included in the TCR beta cDNA libraries were unique molecular identifiers. Each CDR3 protein is one row after TCRdb ran MiXCR on the PCR reads. The table shows 750,000 to 950,000 distinct CDR3 sequences, with about 53% occurring only once. These receptors lack a known antigen. Points from the study as a whole: Roughly 5 TRBV segments, TRBV5-6, TRBV5-1 and TRBV20-1 among them, were found more frequent in patients than controls.

The source material was blood. All receptors derive from a girl under 18 with multiple sclerosis.

This clonotype was observed a handful of times. The gene calls are TRBV27 and TRBJ2-3; 8 positions match TRBD2. J gave up 8 bases and V 5 bases, and 9 bases lay outside the gene matches. The CDR3 contains 14 residues. CDR1 and CDR2 from the germline V gene are MNHEY and SMNVEV (reference sequence). The chain's CDR3 is CASSQSTGGVTQYF. In DNA, the CDR3 is TGTGCCAGCAGTCAGTCAACGGGAGGGGTTACGCAGTATTTT.

The chain couples TRBV29-1 to TRBJ1-5; D gene ambiguous. Germline assignment: CDR1 SQVTM and CDR2 ANQGSEA. This CDR3 spans 13 amino acids. The V end was cut by 4 bases, the J end by 6 bases, with 13 bases between. CDR3 nucleotides: TGCAGCGTTGCGAGCTCCCGGTCTCAGCCCCAGCATTTT. Translating gives CSVASSRSQPQHF.

The chain recombines TRBV5-1 with TRBJ2-7; 7 nucleotides align to TRBD2. The length of the CDR3 is 15 residues. V gave up 3 bases and J gave up 3 bases; unmatched junction bases: 9. Germline lookup yields CDR1 SGHRS and CDR2 YFSETQ. The CDR3 bases are TGCGCCAGCAGCTGGGCTAGCGGAGGGAACTACGAGCAGTACTTC. It specifies CASSWASGGNYEQYF.

A single count supports this clonotype. The chain joins TRBV6-5 to TRBJ2-7, with TRBD2 matching 8 bases. The CDR3 loop spans 14 amino acids. CDR1 is MNHEY, CDR2 SVGAGI, per germline. Trimming at V came to 6 bases and at J to 4 bases, leaving 8 bases not matched to a gene. The CDR3, as DNA: TGTGCCAGCAGGAGAGCGGGGGTGATTTACGAGCAGTACTTC. Amino acid sequence: CASRRAGVIYEQYF.

This sequence joins TRBV7-6 and TRBJ2-7, with a weak D call TRBD2 (6 bases). Trimming stripped 7 bases from V and 0 bases from J, with 28 bases between. The CDR3 is 19 amino acids. Germline values: CDR1 SGHVS, CDR2 FNYEAQ. CDR3 sequence: CASTPKPGLGLISSYEQYF. The CDR3 nucleotides are TGTGCCAGCACCCCCAAACCGGGACTGGGGCTTATTAGCTCCTACGAGCAGTACTTC.

The CDR3 is CASSPGGTSNQPQHF. CDR3 DNA: TGCGCCAGCAGCCCAGGGGGAACAAGCAATCAGCCCCAGCATTTT. The chain links TRBV5-1 to TRBJ1-5; 7 bases match TRBD1. CDR1 is SGHRS, CDR2 YFSETQ, per germline. Unmatched junction bases numbered 5, after V lost 4 bases and J lost 1 base. This CDR3 is 15 amino acids long. Filled out from reference TRBV5-1 and TRBJ1-5, the complete variable domain reads KAGVTQTPRYLIKTRGQQVTLSCSPISGHRSVSWYQQTPGQGLQFLFEYFSETQRNKGNFPGRFSGRQFSNSRSEMNVSTLELGDSALYLCASSPGGTSNQPQHFGDGTRLSIL.